A single sample gave rise to the 27 T cell receptor beta chains below, sequenced in a study of CXCR4 blockade with PD-1 therapy in pancreatic cancer. The data were produced by immunoSEQ multiplex PCR, yet TCRdb's version contains in-frame clones alone and is incomplete. The table lists around 2,000 clones, around 55% of them singletons. The sample consisted of tumor tissue. Source of these receptors: a human donor with pancreatic ductal adenocarcinoma.

This chain uses TRBV11-3 with TRBJ1-1; the D gene is possibly TRBD1 (6 bases). Looked up from germline, CDR1 is SGHNT and CDR2 is YENEEA. CDR3 length: 17 residues. Trimming removed 6 bases at V and 6 bases at J, with 26 bases between. The CDR3 coding sequence is TGTGCCAGCAGACACACCAGGGGATCCGGAACGGATTCTGAAGCTTTCTTT. It codes for CASRHTRGSGTDSEAFF.

This clone was counted between two and nine times. J is TRBJ1-1 and V is TRBV5-1; D unresolved. In germline, CDR1 is SGHRS, CDR2 YFSETQ. Trimming removed 4 bases at V and 0 bases at J, with 16 bases between. The CDR3 sequence is 16 residues long. The CDR3 coding sequence is TGCGCCAGCAGCCGGCAGGCCAGCTCGATGAACACTGAAGCTTTCTTT. Protein product: CASSRQASSMNTEAFF.

The CDR3 protein is CACADRVNYGYTF. The CDR3 DNA follows: TGTGCCTGTGCGGACAGGGTCAACTATGGCTACACCTTC. The chain recombines TRBV30 with TRBJ1-2, with 8 bases identical to TRBD1. The V gene end was trimmed by 6 bases and the J gene end by 2 bases; junction bases not matched to a gene: 5. The CDR3 consists of 13 residues. The germline V gene has CDR1 GTSNPN and CDR2 SVGIG (reference sequence).

By proportion, this clone is medium-sized. The chain uses TRBV7-4 and TRBJ1-1; TRBD1 matches at 8 bases. CDR1 SGHVT and CDR2 SQSDAQ come from the germline V gene. V lost 2 bases to trimming and J lost 6 bases; unmatched junction nucleotides: 2. The CDR3 is made up of 13 amino acids. As DNA, the CDR3 is TGTGCCAGCAGCTTACAGGGGGCTGCTGAAGCTTTCTTT. Encoded protein: CASSLQGAAEAFF.

The table lists this clone with a few counts. This chain links TRBV11-3 with TRBJ1-2, with no clear D. Germline lookup yields CDR1 SGHNT and CDR2 YENEEA. The CDR3 consists of 15 residues. V gave up 1 base and J gave up 9 bases, with 18 bases separating them. CDR3 DNA: TGTGCCAGCAGCTTAGTAGGAGATGGAGGAGATAGCTACACCTTC. This translates into CASSLVGDGGDSYTF.

V usage is TRBV18 and J usage is TRBJ2-2; D may be TRBD1 (6 bases). Germline CDR1 KGHSH, CDR2 LQKENI. CDR3 length: 14 residues. Trimming removed 2 bases from V and 5 bases from J, with 9 bases in between. The CDR3 is CASSPTTGTGELFF. The CDR3 bases are TGTGCCAGCTCACCAACAACAGGGACCGGGGAGCTGTTTTTT.

Points on this clone: One junction end does not reproduce the germline sequence, and a read error may be involved. The chain recombines TRBV30 with TRBJ1-6, with D tentatively TRBD1 (6 bases). CDR1 GTSNPN and CDR2 SVGIG come from the germline V gene (reference sequence). This CDR3 is built from 12 residues. The CDR3: CAWSSTGSPLYF. DNA for the CDR3: TGTGCCTGGAGTTCGACAGGTTCACCCCTCTACTTT.

This clone appeared once. V usage is TRBV4-1 and J usage is TRBJ1-5; unclear D gene. Trimming shortened V by 0 bases and J by 2 bases, and 5 bases separated the two germline ends. The CDR3 is made up of 14 amino acids. Germline loops: CDR1 MGHRA, CDR2 YSYEKL. CDR3 amino acids: CASSQESGNQPQHF. The CDR3 DNA sequence: TGCGCCAGCAGCCAAGAGTCAGGCAATCAGCCCCAGCATTTT.

The chain joins TRBV10-2 to TRBJ2-3; 8 positions match TRBD2. The germline V gene encodes CDR1 WSHSY and CDR2 SAAADI. The CDR3 contains 14 residues. J gave up 4 bases and V 11 bases, and 11 bases lay outside the gene matches. This chain's CDR3 is CAGASSGPSDTQYF. CDR3 DNA sequence: TGCGCCGGGGCGTCTAGCGGGCCCTCAGATACGCAGTATTTT.

This chain links TRBV29-1 with TRBJ2-2, with 9 bases fitting TRBD1. Germline V gene data show CDR1 as SQVTM and CDR2 as ANQGSEA. CDR3 length: 14 residues. The ends lost 5 bases at V and 3 bases at J; junction bases unmatched: 4. CDR3 residues: CSVNRGRDTGELFF. In DNA form, the CDR3 reads TGCAGCGTTAACAGGGGGCGGGACACCGGGGAGCTGTTTTTT.

The count of this clone is one. The chain carries TRBV28 and TRBJ2-5; 7 positions match TRBD1. Trimming cost V 4 bases and J 5 bases; bases outside gene matches: 7. The CDR3 is 14 amino acids. The germline CDR1 and CDR2 sequences are MDHEN and SYDVKM. This chain's CDR3 is CASSSGQMGETQYF. DNA for the CDR3: TGTGCCAGCAGTTCGGGACAGATGGGGGAGACCCAGTACTTC. Looking up the rest from reference TRBV28 and TRBJ2-5 gives the full variable domain: DVKVTQSSRYLVKRTGEKVFLECVQDMDHENMFWYRQDPGLGLRLIYFSYDVKMKEKGDIPEGYSVSREKKERFSLILESASTNQTSMYLCASSSGQMGETQYFGPGTRLLVL.

The V gene is TRBV28, the J gene TRBJ1-3; TRBD1 matches at 8 bases. After removal of 6 bases from V and 2 bases from J, the junction contained 6 bases not matched to a gene. Germline lookup yields CDR1 MDHEN and CDR2 SYDVKM. The CDR3 totals 15 residues. Here the CDR3 DNA reads TGTGCCAGCAGATCAACAGGGGGGCCTGGAAACACCATATATTTT. Protein sequence: CASRSTGGPGNTIYF.

This CDR3 reads CATTGLARGETQYF. The DNA of the CDR3 is TGTGCCACCACTGGCCTAGCACGGGGAGAGACCCAGTACTTC. The rearrangement links TRBV28 to TRBJ2-5, with D possibly matching TRBD2 (5 bases). Germline CDR1 and CDR2: MDHEN and SYDVKM. Between the trimmed V and J ends, which lost 10 bases and 4 bases, there was a span of 19 bases. The length of the CDR3 is 14 residues.

As DNA, the CDR3 is TGTGCCACCACCAAGGCACAGGGCGGGCCCGGGGAGCTGTTTTTT. This codes for CATTKAQGGPGELFF. This chain connects TRBV15 to TRBJ2-2; weak D call: TRBD1 (6 bases). The CDR3 sequence is 15 residues long. Germline V CDR1 and CDR2: LNHNV, YYDKDF (reference sequence). V lost 7 bases, J lost 6 bases, and 18 bases lay in between. The full variable domain, its missing parts supplied by reference TRBV15 and TRBJ2-2, is DAMVIQNPRYQVTQFGKPVTLSCSQTLNHNVMYWYQQKSSQAPKLLFHYYDKDFNNEADTPDNFQSRRPNTSFCFLDIRSPGLGDTAMYLCATTKAQGGPGELFFGEGSRLTVL.

The gene calls are TRBV1 and TRBJ2-3. TRBV1 corresponds to a pseudogene. The CDR3 consists of 14 residues. The CDR3 bases are TGCGCCAGCAGCCAAGCGATTAGCACAGATACGCAGTATTTT. Translation gives CASSQAISTDTQYF.

V gene TRBV6-8 combines with J gene TRBJ1-6; D is uncertain. Germline assignment: CDR1 MNHGY and CDR2 SAAAGT. V lost 2 bases to trimming and J lost 10 bases, with 6 bases between them. The CDR3 is 12 amino acids. For the CDR3, the DNA is TGTGCCAGCAGTTACGGAAGGTCACCCCTCCACTTT. Its translation is CASSYGRSPLHF.

The V call is TRBV28, the J call TRBJ1-6; D is ambiguous. V was cut by 7 bases and J by 3 bases, with 10 bases left in between. Germline CDR1 MDHEN, CDR2 SYDVKM. CDR3 size: 14 residues. CDR3 in DNA: TGTGCCAGCAACGGTGGAAACTATAATTCACCCCTCCACTTT. As protein: CASNGGNYNSPLHF.

The V gene is TRBV28, the J gene TRBJ2-7; weak D call: TRBD1 (5 bases). Germline lookup yields CDR1 MDHEN and CDR2 SYDVKM. The CDR3 has 12 amino acids. Between the trimmed V and J ends, which lost 6 bases and 2 bases, there was a span of 8 bases. CDR3 region: CASSQDTYEQYF. The CDR3 bases are TGTGCCAGCAGCCAGGACACCTACGAGCAGTACTTC. Combining the CDR3 with reference TRBV28 and TRBJ2-7 gives the whole variable domain DVKVTQSSRYLVKRTGEKVFLECVQDMDHENMFWYRQDPGLGLRLIYFSYDVKMKEKGDIPEGYSVSREKKERFSLILESASTNQTSMYLCASSQDTYEQYFGPGTRLTVT.

The chain employs TRBV6-8 and TRBJ1-1, with D tentatively TRBD1 (5 bases). The germline gives CDR1 MNHGY, CDR2 SAAAGT. The V and J ends lost 7 bases and 1 base respectively, with 13 bases between them. This CDR3 comprises 14 residues. In DNA form, the CDR3 reads TGTGCCAGCAACGCAGGGATAAGGAACACTGAAGCTTTCTTT. This sequence encodes CASNAGIRNTEAFF.

A few counts support this clone. The chain combines TRBV6-4 with TRBJ1-6; 7 bases align to TRBD1. Germline loops: CDR1 MRHNA, CDR2 SNTAGT. The CDR3 is 14 amino acids. Trimming cost V 6 bases and J 9 bases; bases outside gene matches: 8. The CDR3 nucleotides are TGTGCCAGCAGCAAAGGGGGCTCGCGTTCACCCCTCCACTTT. The encoded protein is CASSKGGSRSPLHF.

The rearrangement joins TRBV6-4 to TRBJ2-1; TRBD1 agrees at 7 bases. Trimming took 2 bases from V and 8 from J; bases not matched to a gene: 9. The V gene's germline CDR1 is MRHNA and CDR2 SNTAGT. The CDR3 covers 15 residues. CDR3 amino acids: CASSDPGQRGDEQFF. CDR3 DNA: TGTGCCAGCAGTGACCCGGGACAGCGTGGGGATGAGCAGTTCTTC.

The chain recombines TRBV5-1 with TRBJ2-2; 9 bases fit TRBD2. The germline V gene has CDR1 SGHRS and CDR2 YFSETQ. The CDR3 has 15 amino acids. J was trimmed by 6 bases and V by 3 bases; bases with no gene match: 6. The CDR3 region is CASSWGTSYAGELFF. The CDR3, as DNA: TGCGCCAGCAGCTGGGGGACTAGCTATGCCGGGGAGCTGTTTTTT.

This clone was counted a single time. This chain joins TRBV18 and TRBJ2-3; D is uncertain. CDR1 and CDR2 (germline): KGHSH, LQKENI. Trimming removed 4 bases from V and 5 bases from J, with 7 bases in between. This CDR3 is 12 amino acids long. Written as DNA, the CDR3 is TGTGCCAGCTCACTCGGTAAAGATACGCAGTATTTT. As protein: CASSLGKDTQYF. Based on the CDR3 plus reference TRBV18 and TRBJ2-3, the full variable domain is NAGVMQNPRHLVRRRGQEARLRCSPMKGHSHVYWYRQLPEEGLKFMVYLQKENIIDESGMPKERFSAEFPKEGPSILRIQQVVRGDSAAYFCASSLGKDTQYFGPGTRLTVL.

J is TRBJ2-2 and V is TRBV19; TRBD1 aligns across 11 bases. This CDR3 region has 17 residues. Germline V gene sequence: CDR1 LNHDA, CDR2 SQIVND (reference sequence). V lost 1 base to trimming and J lost 6 bases; unmatched junction nucleotides: 7. CDR3 sequence: CASSIVGTGGFSGELFF. The CDR3 DNA follows: TGTGCCAGTAGTATAGTAGGGACAGGGGGATTTTCCGGGGAGCTGTTTTTT.

A single count supports this clone. The chain has TRBV15 and TRBJ2-5; no clear D. V gave up 0 bases and J gave up 1 base, with 6 bases separating them. CDR3 size: 14 residues. The V gene's germline CDR1 is LNHNV and CDR2 YYDKDF (reference sequence). CDR3 residues: CATSRDVGQETQYF. CDR3 nucleotides: TGTGCCACCAGCAGAGACGTGGGCCAAGAGACCCAGTACTTC. Combining the CDR3 with reference TRBV15 and TRBJ2-5 gives the whole variable domain DAMVIQNPRYQVTQFGKPVTLSCSQTLNHNVMYWYQQKSSQAPKLLFHYYDKDFNNEADTPDNFQSRRPNTSFCFLDIRSPGLGDTAMYLCATSRDVGQETQYFGPGTRLLVL.

The genes are TRBV28 and TRBJ2-7, with a weak D call TRBD1 (5 bases). With 5 bases removed from V and 3 bases from J, the gap between germline ends came to 11 bases. CDR3 length: 13 residues. Germline CDR1 and CDR2: MDHEN and SYDVKM. CDR3 protein: CASSDSPVYEQYF. The CDR3 bases are TGTGCCAGCAGTGACAGCCCAGTCTACGAGCAGTACTTC. Together with reference TRBV28 and TRBJ2-7, the CDR3 gives the full variable domain: DVKVTQSSRYLVKRTGEKVFLECVQDMDHENMFWYRQDPGLGLRLIYFSYDVKMKEKGDIPEGYSVSREKKERFSLILESASTNQTSMYLCASSDSPVYEQYFGPGTRLTVT.

This chain uses TRBV6-7 with TRBJ2-2, with TRBD1 identical over 8 bases. TRBV6-7 is an ORF, and what it does is uncertain. This CDR3 has 15 residues. V lost 6 bases to trimming and J lost 2 bases; unmatched junction nucleotides: 5. In nucleotides, the CDR3 is TGTGCCAGCAGAGCAGGGGGCCTTAACACCGGGGAGCTGTTTTTT. This encodes CASRAGGLNTGELFF.